The clone carrying this T cell receptor (beta chain) showed up many times. Its antigen is unidentified. The source of the sample is a study of shared clonotypes between healthy human individuals. Study outcomes and limitations: Larger estimated richness was generally recorded for naive subsets relative to memory subsets. Deeper or shallower sequencing was expected to change how clonotypes are shared among donors.

The assay was immunoSEQ multiplex PCR, and TCRdb's table has in-frame clones only and misses some. The table has about 1.1 million clones, around 78% seen once. Sample: memory CD4+ T cells from PBMCs. The subset denotes: CD45RA-negative fraction. The receptor was derived from a man aged 18 to 29 in good health. Some clones in this sample may be carry-over from other donors' samples.

The CDR3 region is CATGQARAEAFF. The CDR3 DNA follows: TGTGCCACCGGACAGGCTAGGGCTGAAGCTTTCTTT. The rearrangement joins TRBV2 to TRBJ1-1; 7 bases agree with TRBD1. Germline values: CDR1 SNHLY, CDR2 FYNNEI. J gave up 6 bases and V 10 bases, and 8 bases lay outside the gene matches. CDR3 length: 12 amino acids. Combining the CDR3 with reference TRBV2 and TRBJ1-1 gives the whole variable domain EPEVTQTPSHQVTQMGQEVILRCVPISNHLYFYWYRQILGQKVEFLVSFYNNEISEKSEIFDDQFSVERPDGSNFTLKIRSTKLEDSAMYFCATGQARAEAFFGQGTRLTVV.